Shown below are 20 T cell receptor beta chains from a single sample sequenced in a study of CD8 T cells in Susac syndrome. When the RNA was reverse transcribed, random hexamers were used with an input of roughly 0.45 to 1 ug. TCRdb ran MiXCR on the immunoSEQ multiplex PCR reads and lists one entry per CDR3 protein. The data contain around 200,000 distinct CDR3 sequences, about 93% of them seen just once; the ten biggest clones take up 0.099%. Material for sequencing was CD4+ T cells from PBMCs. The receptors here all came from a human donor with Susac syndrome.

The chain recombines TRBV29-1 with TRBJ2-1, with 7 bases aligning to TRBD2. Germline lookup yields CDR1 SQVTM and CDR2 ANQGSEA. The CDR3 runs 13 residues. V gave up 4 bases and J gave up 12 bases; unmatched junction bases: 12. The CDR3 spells CSVGLADKRRQFF. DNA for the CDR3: TGCAGCGTTGGGCTAGCGGATAAAAGAAGGCAGTTCTTC.

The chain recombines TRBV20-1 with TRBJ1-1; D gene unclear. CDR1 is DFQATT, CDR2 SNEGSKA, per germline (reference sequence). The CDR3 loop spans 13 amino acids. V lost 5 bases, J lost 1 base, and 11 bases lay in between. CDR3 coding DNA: TGCAGTGCTCGGGAGTCACGGAACACTGAAGCTTTCTTT. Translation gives CSARESRNTEAFF.

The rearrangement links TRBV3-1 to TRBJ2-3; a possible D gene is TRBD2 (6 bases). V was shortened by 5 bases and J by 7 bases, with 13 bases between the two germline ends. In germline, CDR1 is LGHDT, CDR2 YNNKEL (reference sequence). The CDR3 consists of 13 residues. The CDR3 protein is CASSWPGGNTQYF. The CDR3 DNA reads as TGTGCCAGCAGCTGGCCCGGAGGGAATACGCAGTATTTT.

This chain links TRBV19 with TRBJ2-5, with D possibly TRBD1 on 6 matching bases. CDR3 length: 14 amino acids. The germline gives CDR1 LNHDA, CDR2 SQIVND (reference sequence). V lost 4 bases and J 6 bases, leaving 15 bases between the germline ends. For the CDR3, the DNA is TGTGCCAGTAGTAGGAAGTCAGGGGTGAAGACCCAGTACTTC. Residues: CASSRKSGVKTQYF. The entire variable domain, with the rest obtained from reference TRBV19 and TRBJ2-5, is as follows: DGGITQSPKYLFRKEGQNVTLSCEQNLNHDAMYWYRQDPGQGLRLIYYSQIVNDFQKGDIAEGYSVSREKKESFPLTVTSAQKNPTAFYLCASSRKSGVKTQYFGPGTRLLVL.

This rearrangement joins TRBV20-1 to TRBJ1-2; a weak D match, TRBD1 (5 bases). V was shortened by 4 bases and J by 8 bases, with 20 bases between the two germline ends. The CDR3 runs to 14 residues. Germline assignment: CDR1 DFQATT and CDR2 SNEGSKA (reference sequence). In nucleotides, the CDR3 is TGCAGTGCTATCCGGCAGGGATTTTTTATAGGCTACACCTTC. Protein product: CSAIRQGFFIGYTF.

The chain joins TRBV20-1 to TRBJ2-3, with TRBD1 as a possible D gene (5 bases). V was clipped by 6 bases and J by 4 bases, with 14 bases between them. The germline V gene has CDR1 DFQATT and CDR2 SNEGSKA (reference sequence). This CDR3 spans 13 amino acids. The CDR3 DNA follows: TGCAGTGCCCGGACACAGTGGCCAGATACGCAGTATTTT. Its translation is CSARTQWPDTQYF.

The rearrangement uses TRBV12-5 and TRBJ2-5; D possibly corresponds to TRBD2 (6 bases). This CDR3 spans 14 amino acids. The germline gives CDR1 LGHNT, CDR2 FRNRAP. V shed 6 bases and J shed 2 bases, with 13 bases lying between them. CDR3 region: CASGRGRYQETQYF. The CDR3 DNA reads TGTGCTAGTGGGAGAGGGAGGTATCAAGAGACCCAGTACTTC.

CDR3 in amino acids: CAWSGQGRNTIYF. CDR3 sequence (DNA): TGTGCCTGGAGTGGACAGGGGAGAAACACCATATATTTT. This rearrangement joins TRBV30 to TRBJ1-3, with 8 bases lining up with TRBD1. The CDR3 extends over 13 amino acids. Trimming took 1 base from V and 5 from J; bases not matched to a gene: 1. Germline CDR1 is GTSNPN and CDR2 is SVGIG (reference sequence).

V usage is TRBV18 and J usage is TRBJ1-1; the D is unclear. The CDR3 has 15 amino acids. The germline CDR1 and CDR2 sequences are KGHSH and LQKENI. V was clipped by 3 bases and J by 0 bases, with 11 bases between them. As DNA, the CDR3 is TGTGCCAGCTCACCCGTTTTAACCATGAACACTGAAGCTTTCTTT. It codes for CASSPVLTMNTEAFF.

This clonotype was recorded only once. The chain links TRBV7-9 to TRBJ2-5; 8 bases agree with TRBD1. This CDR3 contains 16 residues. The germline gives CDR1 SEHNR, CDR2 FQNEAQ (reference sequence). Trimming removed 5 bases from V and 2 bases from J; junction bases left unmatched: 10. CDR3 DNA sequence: TGTGCCAGCAGCGACAGGGGTGCGCCCCGGCAAGAGACCCAGTACTTC. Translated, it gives CASSDRGAPRQETQYF.

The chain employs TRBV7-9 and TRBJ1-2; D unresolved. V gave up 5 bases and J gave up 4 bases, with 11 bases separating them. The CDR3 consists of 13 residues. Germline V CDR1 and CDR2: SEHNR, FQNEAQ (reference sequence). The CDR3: CASSPSDLYGYTF. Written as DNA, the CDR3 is TGTGCCAGCAGCCCATCAGACCTCTATGGCTACACCTTC.

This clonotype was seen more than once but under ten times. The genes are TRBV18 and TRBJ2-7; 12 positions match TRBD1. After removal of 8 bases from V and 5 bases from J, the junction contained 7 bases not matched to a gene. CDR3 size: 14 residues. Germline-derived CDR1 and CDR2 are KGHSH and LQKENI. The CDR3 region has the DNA TGTGCCAGCACCACCGGGACAGGGGGCCACGAGCAGTACTTC. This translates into CASTTGTGGHEQYF.

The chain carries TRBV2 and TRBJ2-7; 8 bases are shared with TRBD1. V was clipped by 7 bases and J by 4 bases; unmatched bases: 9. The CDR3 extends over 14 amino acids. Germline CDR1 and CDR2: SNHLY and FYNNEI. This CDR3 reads CASNVKDRDYEQYF. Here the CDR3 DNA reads TGTGCCAGCAACGTAAAGGACAGGGATTACGAGCAGTACTTC.

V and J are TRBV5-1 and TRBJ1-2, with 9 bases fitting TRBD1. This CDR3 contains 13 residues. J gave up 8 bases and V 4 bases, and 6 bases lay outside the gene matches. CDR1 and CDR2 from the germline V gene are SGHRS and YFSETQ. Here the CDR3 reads CASSPGQGFGYTF. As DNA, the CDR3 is TGCGCCAGCAGCCCGGGACAGGGCTTCGGCTACACCTTC.

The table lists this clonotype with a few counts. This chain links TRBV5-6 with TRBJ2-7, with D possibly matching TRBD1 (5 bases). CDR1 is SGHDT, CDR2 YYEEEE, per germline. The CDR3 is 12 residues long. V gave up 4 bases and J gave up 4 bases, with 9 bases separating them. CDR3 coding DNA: TGTGCCAGCAGCAGACAGTTTTACGAGCAGTACTTC. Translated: CASSRQFYEQYF.

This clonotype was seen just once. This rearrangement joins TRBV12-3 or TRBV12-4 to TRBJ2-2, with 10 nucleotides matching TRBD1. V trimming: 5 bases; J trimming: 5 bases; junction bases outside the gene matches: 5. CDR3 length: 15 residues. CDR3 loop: CASSRQGARTGELFF. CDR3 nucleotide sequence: TGTGCCAGCAGTCGACAGGGGGCGCGGACCGGGGAGCTGTTTTTT.

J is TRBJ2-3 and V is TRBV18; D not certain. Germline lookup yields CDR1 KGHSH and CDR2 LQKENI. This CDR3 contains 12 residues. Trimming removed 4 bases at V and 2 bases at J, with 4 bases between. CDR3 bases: TGTGCCAGCTCACGATCCACAGATACGCAGTATTTT. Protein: CASSRSTDTQYF.

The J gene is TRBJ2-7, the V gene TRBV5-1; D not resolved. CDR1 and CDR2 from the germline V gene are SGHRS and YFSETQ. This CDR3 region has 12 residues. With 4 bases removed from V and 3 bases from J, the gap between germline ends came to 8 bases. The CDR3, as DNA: TGCGCCAGCAGCAGGGTGGACTACGAGCAGTACTTC. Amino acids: CASSRVDYEQYF.

DNA of the CDR3: TGCGCCAGCAGCCAAGAGACCGGGAGGCACCATAATTCACCCCTCCACTTT. This sequence encodes CASSQETGRHHNSPLHF. The V gene is TRBV4-1, the J gene TRBJ1-6; the D is unclear. The CDR3 extends over 17 amino acids. Germline V gene data show CDR1 as MGHRA and CDR2 as YSYEKL. V was pared by 0 bases and J by 5 bases, with 14 bases between.

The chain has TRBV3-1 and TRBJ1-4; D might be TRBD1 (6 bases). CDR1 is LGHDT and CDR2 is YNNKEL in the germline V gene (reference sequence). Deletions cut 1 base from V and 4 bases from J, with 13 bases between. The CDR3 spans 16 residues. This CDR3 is CASSQVAGHRNEKLFF. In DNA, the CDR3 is TGTGCCAGCAGCCAAGTAGCGGGACACCGTAATGAAAAACTGTTTTTT.